The text below deals with one T cell receptor (beta chain). This specimen comes from a study of blood T cells in healthy people across ages. A second PCR, run for about 7 to 11 cycles, used a sample-barcoded 5' primer plus a J-beta primer mix. One entry per CDR3 protein, called by TCRdb with MiXCR from the 5' RACE reads. This table holds fewer than 1,000,000 distinct CDR3 sequences, 40% to 50% found once. After removal of 4 bases from V and 5 bases from J, the junction contained 5 bases not matched to a gene. The CDR3 has 16 residues. The V gene's germline CDR1 is SGHVS and CDR2 FQNEAQ. The chain recombines TRBV7-8 with TRBJ2-1; TRBD2 matches at 13 bases. The material sequenced was blood. This receptor was taken from a man aged 55 to 70 in good health. This CDR3 is CASSYSLAGGDNEQFF. In DNA form, the CDR3 reads TGTGCCAGCAGCTACTCACTAGCGGGGGGGGACAATGAGCAGTTCTTC.